This T cell receptor (beta chain) came from a study of blood T cell repertoires in COVID-19. From germline, CDR1 is LNHDA and CDR2 SQIVND (reference sequence). V shed 4 bases and J shed 4 bases, with 14 bases lying between them. The CDR3 is 15 amino acids. TCRdb's copy holds only in-frame clones and misses some; the assay was immunoSEQ multiplex PCR. The sample carries under 150,000 clones, 65% to 85% recorded once. This sequence originates from a woman of 80 years or more with acute or convalescent COVID-19. The rearrangement links TRBV19 to TRBJ2-1; maybe TRBD2 (6 bases). Sequencing used peripheral blood. CDR3 in amino acids: CASSTRWGGYNEQFF. The CDR3 coding sequence is TGTGCCAGTAGTACCCGGTGGGGAGGTTACAATGAGCAGTTCTTC.